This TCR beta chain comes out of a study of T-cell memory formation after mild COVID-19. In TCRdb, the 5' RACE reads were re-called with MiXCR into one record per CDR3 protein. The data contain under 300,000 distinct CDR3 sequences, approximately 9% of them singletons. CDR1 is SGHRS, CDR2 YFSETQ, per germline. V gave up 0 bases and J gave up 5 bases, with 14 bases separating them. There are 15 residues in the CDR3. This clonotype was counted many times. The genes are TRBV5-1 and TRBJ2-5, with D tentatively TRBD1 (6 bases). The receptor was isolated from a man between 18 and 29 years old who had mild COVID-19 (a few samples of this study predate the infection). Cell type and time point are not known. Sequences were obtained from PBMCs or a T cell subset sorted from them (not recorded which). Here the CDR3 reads CASSLDRDFYETQYF. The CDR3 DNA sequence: TGCGCCAGCAGCTTGGACAGGGATTTCTATGAGACCCAGTACTTC.